One T cell receptor beta chain is described in this entry. Its binding antigen is unknown. Base qualities are not recorded, but no much larger clone differs from it by a single base. The label giving this sample's treatment or condition can be read as: approximately 18 received Ad26.COV2.S at low or high dose, single or two shots; roughly five received placebo; per-sample allocation not given. Repertoires of vaccine and placebo recipients were sequenced from samples collected on day 63 after the first injection. In Cohort 1b, 25 or so adults aged 18-55 years were enrolled at a single site in Boston, USA, between 29 July and 7 August 2020. Ad26.COV2.S was a replication-incompetent adenovirus type 26 vector expressing a prefusion-stabilized SARS-CoV-2 spike protein from the original Wuhan strain. The data are from a study of Ad26.COV2.S vaccination and SARS-CoV-2 variants (dated by TCRdb to the early 2020s). Concerning the study at large: Donors in the vaccine arm were drawn from COV1001, a multicentre, randomized, double-blind, placebo-controlled phase I-IIa trial testing Ad26.COV2.S in healthy adults. Ad26.COV2.S was administered intramuscularly at 5 x 10^10 or 1 x 10^11 viral particles, either as a single shot or as two shots given 56 days apart. TCRbeta repertoire sequencing was used to assess the specificity and breadth of SARS-CoV-2-reactive T cell receptors after Ad26.COV2.S vaccination. A total of around 32 samples were included in the TCR-sequenced set, comprising some 20 Ad26.COV2.S vaccine recipients, 5 placebo recipients and 8 SARS-CoV-2 convalescent individuals. Trial participants were randomized into five groups of five, in which low-dose or high-dose Ad26.COV2.S was given once or twice, or placebo was given on both occasions. Investigators did not know the trial group allocation while performing experiments and assessing outcomes.

CDR1 SQVTM and CDR2 ANQGSEA were looked up in the germline V gene. The CDR3 starts with the cysteine, ends with the phenylalanine, and has 15 residues. CDR3 DNA is the only sequence kept; it has 45 bases, read in frame from the first base. V loses 4 bases, J loses 4 bases, and the germline ends lie 20 bases apart. The immunoSEQ Assay was the method used to sequence TCRbeta CDR3 regions. After extraction, genomic DNA underwent amplification by bias-controlled multiplex PCR, followed by high-throughput sequencing. The paper's data handling went like this. To quantify the absolute abundance of each unique TCRbeta CDR3 region, sequences were collapsed and filtered. T cell fraction was estimated by normalizing TCRbeta template counts to usable DNA, with usable DNA measured through amplification of reference genes found in all nucleated cells. Repertoire TCRs were annotated as SARS-CoV-2-specific when V gene, CDR3 amino acid sequence and J gene were exactly matched to a known reactive TCR set. The reference SARS-CoV-2 TCR set was derived from MIRA and filtered for enrichment in COVID-19-positive ImmuneCODE repertoires, a step that removed public or cross-reactive TCRs. Drawing on the MIRA antigens, annotated TCRs were analysed further at the level of specific ORF or position within ORF. Breadth was defined as the number of annotated unique rearrangements divided by the total number of unique productive rearrangements, and depth was defined as the summed frequency of the annotated unique rearrangements. Two-sided Wilcoxon rank-sum tests were used to compare TCR breadth between groups. TCRdb took over this immuneACCESS table, retaining in-frame rearrangements with V and J assigned. Such tables are incomplete; in checked studies, under half of the missing clones stem from an unresolved V gene, and the remainder is unexplained. V, J and clone size derive from that table, while D and trimming were established from the DNA sequence. The sample table shows 450,000 to 550,000 clones, and around 89% are seen once. Of the sample, 1.7% is held by the ten largest clones.

On the study overall, not on this receptor specifically: Vaccine and placebo recipients had comparable non-spike TCR breadth, which fits with the vaccine containing only spike. Higher spike-specific TCR breadth was observed in Ad26.COV2.S recipients than in placebo recipients (P = 0.0014). The study was not powered for comparison of responses between vaccine doses or regimens. After vaccination, substantial breadth of spike-specific CD8+ and CD4+ T cell responses was reported. It was noted by the authors that total T cell responses may have been underestimated by the TCR breadth and depth analyses.

The starting material was peripheral blood, obtained in a trial of Ad26.COV2.S vaccine versus placebo. The sequence links TRBV29-1 to TRBJ2-7; a weak D assignment points to TRBD1 (6 bases agree). The sequence was obtained from a person between 18 and 59 years old who received the Ad26.COV2.S COVID-19 vaccine or a placebo. The base sequence is TGCAGCGTTGGGACCTTTGAGCAGGGGTTATACGAGCAGTACTTC. This yields the protein CSVGTFEQGLYEQYF.